This T cell receptor beta chain emerged from a study of early T cells in non-severe SARS-CoV-2 infection. The overall study: Chains were unpaired, as sequencing was done on bulk RNA from unsorted whole blood.

Researchers tagged individual cDNA molecules with unique molecular identifiers. TCRdb processed the 5' RACE reads anew with MiXCR; each CDR3 protein has one entry. The data hold more than 45,000 distinct CDR3 sequences, with approximately 13% observed a single time. Trimming took 7 bases from V and 0 from J, leaving 21 bases between them. There are 17 residues in the CDR3. This clonotype showed up many times. Its antigen remains unknown. Points from the study as a whole: VDJdb-based annotation leaned toward anti-spike CD8 responses and missed private and CD4 specificities.

This rearrangement joins TRBV12-3 or TRBV12-4 to TRBJ1-1, with D uncertain. This TCR was recovered from an adult who was a healthcare worker with PCR-confirmed SARS-CoV-2 infection or an uninfected control (not recorded which). Sequencing was done on a sample of whole blood. The CDR3 is CASTPNLGGFVNTEAFF. CDR3 nucleotides: TGTGCCAGCACTCCAAATCTAGGCGGGTTTGTGAACACTGAAGCTTTCTTT.